This T cell receptor (beta chain) comes out of a study of blood T cell repertoires in COVID-19 (dated by TCRdb to 2020 to 2021). For context, the study as a whole: Samples covering the acute and convalescent phases of COVID-19 were provided by collaborators in the United States, Italy and Spain. The prospective study material was composed of cDNA or gDNA derived from T cells, B-cell-depleted T cells, or PBMCs. The dataset comprised deeply sampled blood TCRbeta repertoires from subjects exposed to, actively infected with, or recovered from COVID-19. The repertoires were released in a freely available public database intended as a resource for research on the immune response to SARS-CoV-2. Samples came from the ongoing ImmuneRACE study (first 160 participants) plus 1,254 subjects from 6 global collaborators. Nearly every sample came with metadata listing a de-identified subject ID, COVID-19 status, age in years and sex. Where available, HLA class I and class II types were taken from metadata supplied by the sample provider and were not determined by assay-based typing.

With respect to this clone: Its target antigen remains unknown. Base qualities were left out, and no much larger clone turns up one base away.

V loses 3 bases, J loses 2 bases, and the germline ends lie 16 bases apart. From the cysteine through the phenylalanine, the CDR3 covers 16 amino acids. The entry retains the CDR3 DNA only, 48 bases that are in frame from base 1. Taken from the germline V gene (reference sequence), the CDR1 and CDR2 loops are MNHEY and SMNVEV. Enrolling through a virtual design, the prospective study's participants ranged in age from roughly 18 to 100 years and lived across around 25 United States geographic areas. In the prospective study, participants were assigned to cohorts based on the clinical history participants reported in a screening survey and a study questionnaire. Exposed participants had been in contact, within 2 weeks of entering the study, with a person who had a PCR-confirmed or clinician-diagnosed case of COVID-19. In the prospective study, mobile phlebotomists collected whole blood, serum and a nasopharyngeal or oropharyngeal swab from each participant. Additional blood draws and questionnaires over an approximately two-month period could optionally be provided by prospective study participants. Before DNA extraction, blood samples from the prospective study were shipped at room temperature or frozen.

TCRbeta CDR3 regions were amplified from genomic DNA using the immunoSEQ Assay, a bias-controlled multiplex PCR. The study's processing was this. Within the assay, amplification of reference gene primers was used to estimate how many nucleated cells each sample contained. To quantify the absolute abundance of each unique TCRbeta CDR3 rearrangement, sequence reads were collapsed and filtered. For each sample, productive Simpson clonality was calculated by taking the square root of Simpson's diversity index across productive rearrangements. TCRdb obtained this table from immuneACCESS and retained in-frame rearrangements with V and J assigned. These tables miss some clones; where compared with another copy, unresolved V genes account for less than half of the shortfall, and the remainder is unexplained. D and trimming come from the DNA, and the V and J calls and clone size come from that table. The sample table holds around 340,000 clones, of which roughly 86% were seen once. Approximately 1% of the sample is in the top ten clones.

Summary of the overall study and its limitations: How much clinical and demographic metadata was included differed by source and by participant, and the metadata was provided uncurated.

The chain is made from TRBV27 and TRBJ1-2, with no confident D gene call. The source is a woman under 40 who had been exposed to COVID-19. The sequenced sample was PBMCs or T cells enriched from blood (not recorded which). This receptor has the CDR3 CASSFNMGGPNYGYTF. The sequenced DNA: TGTGCCAGCAGTTTTAATATGGGAGGCCCAAACTATGGCTACACCTTC.